Sequencing of this T cell receptor (beta chain) was carried out in a study of blood T cells in healthy people across ages. Overall study results and limits: More naive CD4+ cells and higher diversity marked long-lived donors relative to aged donors.

J gave up 5 bases and V 4 bases, and 16 bases lay outside the gene matches. This CDR3 is 16 amino acids long. Germline lookup yields CDR1 DFQATT and CDR2 SNEGSKA (reference sequence). A second PCR, run for roughly 7 to 12 cycles, used a sample-barcoded 5' primer plus a J-beta primer mix. TCRdb reanalysed the 5' RACE reads using MiXCR and keeps one entry per CDR3 protein. The sample yields roughly 2 million distinct CDR3 sequences, around 50% seen once. Of note for this clonotype: Its antigen is currently unknown.

The sequenced material came from blood. The TCR comes from a middle-aged woman in good health. This rearrangement joins TRBV20-1 to TRBJ1-2; 7 bases agree with TRBD1. CDR3 residues: CSATSNTGDSGYGYTF. The CDR3 DNA is TGCAGTGCTACCTCTAACACCGGGGACAGTGGATATGGCTACACCTTC.